This TCR beta chain stems from a study of OX40 agonist ivuxolimab in advanced cancers. The method was immunoSEQ multiplex PCR; TCRdb's version includes in-frame clones alone and lacks a portion of them. The table lists approximately 61,000 clones, 91% of them singletons. V shed 4 bases, J shed 4 bases, and the junction held 8 bases outside the gene matches. CDR3 length equals 15 residues. The germline V gene encodes CDR1 SGHVS and CDR2 FQNEAQ. Sample: CD4+ or CD8+ T cells sorted from blood, taken in a trial of the OX40 agonist ivuxolimab. The V gene is TRBV7-8, the J gene TRBJ2-5; TRBD2 aligns across 8 bases. The TCR was taken from an adult with an advanced solid tumor such as melanoma, head and neck, liver or kidney cancer. The CDR3 loop reads CASSSPGGGLETQYF. The CDR3 nucleotides are TGTGCCAGCAGCTCCCCGGGCGGGGGGTTAGAGACCCAGTACTTC.